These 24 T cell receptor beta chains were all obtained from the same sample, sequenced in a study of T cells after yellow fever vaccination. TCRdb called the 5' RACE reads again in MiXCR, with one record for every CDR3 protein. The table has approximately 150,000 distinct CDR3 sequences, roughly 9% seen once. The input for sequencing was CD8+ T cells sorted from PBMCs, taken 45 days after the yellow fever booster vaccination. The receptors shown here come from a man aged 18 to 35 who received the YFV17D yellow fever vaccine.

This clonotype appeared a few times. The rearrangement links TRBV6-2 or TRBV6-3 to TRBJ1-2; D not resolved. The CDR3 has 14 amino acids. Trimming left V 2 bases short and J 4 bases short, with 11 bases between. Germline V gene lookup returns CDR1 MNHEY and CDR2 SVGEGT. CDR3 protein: CASSYGDFIYGYTF. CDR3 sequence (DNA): TGTGCCAGCAGTTACGGTGACTTCATCTATGGCTACACCTTC.

For the CDR3, the DNA is TGCGCCAGCAGCCAAGGAACCAGGACTGGAAACATTCAGTACTTC. Amino acid sequence: CASSQGTRTGNIQYF. V gene TRBV4-3 combines with J gene TRBJ2-4; TRBD2 is a possible D gene (5 bases). V lost 1 base and J 6 bases, leaving 13 bases between the germline ends. The CDR3 runs to 15 residues. Germline V gene sequence: CDR1 LGHNA, CDR2 YSLEER.

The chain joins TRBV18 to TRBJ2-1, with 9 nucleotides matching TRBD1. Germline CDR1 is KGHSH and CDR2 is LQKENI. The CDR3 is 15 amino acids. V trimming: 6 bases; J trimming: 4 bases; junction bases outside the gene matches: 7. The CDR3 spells CASSRGTGYYNEQFF. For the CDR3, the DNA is TGTGCCAGCTCGCGGGGGACAGGGTATTACAATGAGCAGTTCTTC.

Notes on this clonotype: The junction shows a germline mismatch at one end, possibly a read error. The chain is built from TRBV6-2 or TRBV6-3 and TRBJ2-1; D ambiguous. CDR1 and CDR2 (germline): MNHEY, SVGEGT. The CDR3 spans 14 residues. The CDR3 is CASSYSGPNNEQFF. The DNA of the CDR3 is TGTGCCAGCAGCTACTCCGGGCCGAACAATGAGCAGTTCTTC.

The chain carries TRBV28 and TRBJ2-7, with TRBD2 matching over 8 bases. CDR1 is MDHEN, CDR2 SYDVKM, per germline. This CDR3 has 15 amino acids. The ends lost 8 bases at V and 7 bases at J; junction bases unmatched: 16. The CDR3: CASQGLGTGGPEQYV. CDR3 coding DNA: TGTGCCAGCCAGGGGTTAGGGACGGGGGGGCCTGAGCAGTACGTC.

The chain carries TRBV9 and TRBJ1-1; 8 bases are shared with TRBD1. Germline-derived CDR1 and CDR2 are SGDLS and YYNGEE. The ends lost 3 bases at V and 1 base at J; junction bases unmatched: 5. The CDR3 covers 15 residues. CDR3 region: CASSARTGRNTEAFF. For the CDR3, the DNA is TGTGCCAGCAGCGCAAGGACAGGGAGGAACACTGAAGCTTTCTTT.

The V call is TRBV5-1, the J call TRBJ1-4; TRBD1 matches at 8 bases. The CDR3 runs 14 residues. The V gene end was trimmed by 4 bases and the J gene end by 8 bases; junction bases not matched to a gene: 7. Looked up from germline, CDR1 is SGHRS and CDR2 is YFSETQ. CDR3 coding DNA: TGCGCCAGCAGCCCCAGGGGGCCAGGGGAAAAACTGTTTTTT. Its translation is CASSPRGPGEKLFF.

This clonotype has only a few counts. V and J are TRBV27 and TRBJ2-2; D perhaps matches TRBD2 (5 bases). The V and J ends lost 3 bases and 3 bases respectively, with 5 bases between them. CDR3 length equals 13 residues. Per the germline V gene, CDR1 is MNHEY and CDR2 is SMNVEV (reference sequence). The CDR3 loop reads CASSFSDTGELFF. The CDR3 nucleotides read TGTGCCAGCAGTTTTAGCGACACCGGGGAGCTGTTTTTT.

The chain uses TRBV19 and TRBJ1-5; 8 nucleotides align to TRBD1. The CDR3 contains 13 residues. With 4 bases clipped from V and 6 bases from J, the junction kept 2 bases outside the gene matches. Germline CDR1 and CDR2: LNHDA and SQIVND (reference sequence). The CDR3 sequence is CASSKQGAQPQHF. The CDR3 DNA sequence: TGTGCCAGTAGTAAGCAGGGGGCTCAGCCCCAGCATTTT.

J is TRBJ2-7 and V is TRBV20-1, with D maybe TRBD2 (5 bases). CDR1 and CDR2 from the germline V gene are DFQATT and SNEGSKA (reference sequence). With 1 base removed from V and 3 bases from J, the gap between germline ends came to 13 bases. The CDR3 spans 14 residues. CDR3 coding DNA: TGCAGTGCTAGAGGGGTAAGGGAGAGCTACGAGCAGTACTTC. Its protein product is CSARGVRESYEQYF.

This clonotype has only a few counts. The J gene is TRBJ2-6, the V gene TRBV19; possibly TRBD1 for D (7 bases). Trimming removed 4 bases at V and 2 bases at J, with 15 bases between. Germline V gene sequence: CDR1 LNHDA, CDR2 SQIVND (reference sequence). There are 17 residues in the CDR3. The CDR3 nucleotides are TGTGCCAGTAGTAGGCGGGACAGCGTCACTGGGGCCAACGTCCTGACTTTC. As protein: CASSRRDSVTGANVLTF.

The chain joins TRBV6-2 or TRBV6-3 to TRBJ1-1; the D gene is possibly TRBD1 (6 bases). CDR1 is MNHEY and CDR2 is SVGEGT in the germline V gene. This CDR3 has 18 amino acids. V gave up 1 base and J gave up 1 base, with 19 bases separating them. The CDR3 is CASSYFPRTDIRNTEAFF. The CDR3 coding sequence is TGTGCCAGCAGTTACTTCCCTCGGACAGACATAAGGAACACTGAAGCTTTCTTT.

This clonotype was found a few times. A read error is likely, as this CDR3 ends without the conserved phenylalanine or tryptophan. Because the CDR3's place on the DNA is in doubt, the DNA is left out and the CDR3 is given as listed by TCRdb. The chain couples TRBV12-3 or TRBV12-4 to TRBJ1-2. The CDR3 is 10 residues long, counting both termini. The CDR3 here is CASSLGGPEL.

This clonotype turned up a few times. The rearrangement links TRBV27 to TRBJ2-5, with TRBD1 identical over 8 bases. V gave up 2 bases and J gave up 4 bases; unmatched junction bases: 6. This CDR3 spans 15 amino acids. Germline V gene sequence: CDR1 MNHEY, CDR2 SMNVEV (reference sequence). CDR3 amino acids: CASSLRAGGIETQYF. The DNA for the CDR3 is TGTGCCAGCAGTTTAAGGGCAGGGGGCATAGAGACCCAGTACTTC.

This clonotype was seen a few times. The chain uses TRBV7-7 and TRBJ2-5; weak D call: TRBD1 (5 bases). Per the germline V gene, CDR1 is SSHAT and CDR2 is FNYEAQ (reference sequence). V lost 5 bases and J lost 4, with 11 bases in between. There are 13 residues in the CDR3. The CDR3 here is CASSTKGPETQYF. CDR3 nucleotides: TGTGCCAGCAGCACAAAGGGGCCAGAGACCCAGTACTTC.

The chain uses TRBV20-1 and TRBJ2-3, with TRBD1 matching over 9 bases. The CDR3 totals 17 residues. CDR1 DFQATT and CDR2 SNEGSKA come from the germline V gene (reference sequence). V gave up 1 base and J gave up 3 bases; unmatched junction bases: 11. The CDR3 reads CSARAQGRGQGTDTQYF. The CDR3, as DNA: TGCAGTGCTAGAGCTCAGGGCCGCGGACAGGGGACAGATACGCAGTATTTT.

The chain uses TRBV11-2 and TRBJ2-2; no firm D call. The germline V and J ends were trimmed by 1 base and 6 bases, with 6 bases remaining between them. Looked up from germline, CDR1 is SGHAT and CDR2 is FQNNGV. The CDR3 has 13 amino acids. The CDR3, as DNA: TGTGCCAGCAGCTTAGGCATGTCCGGGGAGCTGTTTTTT. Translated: CASSLGMSGELFF.

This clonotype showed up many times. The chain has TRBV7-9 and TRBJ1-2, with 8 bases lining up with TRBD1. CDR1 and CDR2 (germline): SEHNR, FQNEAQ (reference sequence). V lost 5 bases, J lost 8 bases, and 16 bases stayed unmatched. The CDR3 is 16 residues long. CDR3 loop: CASSPDRGHLGSGYTF. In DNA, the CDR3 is TGTGCCAGCAGCCCTGACAGGGGCCATCTTGGCTCGGGCTACACCTTC.

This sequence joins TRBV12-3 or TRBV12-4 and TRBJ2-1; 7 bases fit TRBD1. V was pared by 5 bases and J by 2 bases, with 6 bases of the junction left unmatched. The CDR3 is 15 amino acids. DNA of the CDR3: TGTGCCAGCAGTGCCCGGGACAGTGCCTACAATGAGCAGTTCTTC. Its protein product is CASSARDSAYNEQFF.

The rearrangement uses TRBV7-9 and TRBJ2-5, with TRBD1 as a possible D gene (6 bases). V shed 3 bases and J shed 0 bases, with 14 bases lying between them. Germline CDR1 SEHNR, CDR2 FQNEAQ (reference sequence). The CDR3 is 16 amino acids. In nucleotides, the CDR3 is TGTGCCAGCAGCTTCAGGGGAGAAACGAACCAAGAGACCCAGTACTTC. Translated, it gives CASSFRGETNQETQYF.

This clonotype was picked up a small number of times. The CDR3 region is CASSTYTGPYEQYV. The CDR3 DNA reads TGTGCCAGCAGCACCTACACAGGGCCCTACGAGCAGTACGTC. This sequence joins TRBV7-2 and TRBJ2-7, with TRBD1 as a possible D gene (6 bases). The CDR3 length is 14 residues. V lost 5 bases, J lost 2 bases, and 13 bases lay in between. Germline CDR1 is SGHTA and CDR2 is FQGNSA.

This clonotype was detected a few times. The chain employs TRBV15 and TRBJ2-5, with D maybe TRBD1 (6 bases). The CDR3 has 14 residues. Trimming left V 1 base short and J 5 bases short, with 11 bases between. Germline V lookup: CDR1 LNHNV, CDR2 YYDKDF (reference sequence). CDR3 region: CATSRVGAGETQYF. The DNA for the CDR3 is TGTGCCACCAGCAGAGTGGGGGCAGGTGAGACCCAGTACTTC.

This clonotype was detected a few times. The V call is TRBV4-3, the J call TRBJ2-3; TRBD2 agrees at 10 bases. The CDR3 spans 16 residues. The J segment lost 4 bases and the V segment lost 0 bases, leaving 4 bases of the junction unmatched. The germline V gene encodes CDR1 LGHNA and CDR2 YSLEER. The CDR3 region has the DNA TGCGCCAGCAGCCAAGATCTTACTAGCGGGGCAGATACGCAGTATTTT. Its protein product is CASSQDLTSGADTQYF.

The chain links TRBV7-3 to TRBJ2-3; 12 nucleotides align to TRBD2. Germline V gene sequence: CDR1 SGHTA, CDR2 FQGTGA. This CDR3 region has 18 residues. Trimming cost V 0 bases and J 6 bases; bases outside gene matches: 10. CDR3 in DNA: TGTGCCAGCAGCTTAACACCGACTAGCGGGGGAAGGTTGGATACGCAGTATTTT. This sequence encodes CASSLTPTSGGRLDTQYF.